The following is a TCR beta chain sequence with its context. The data were taken from a study of blood T cell repertoires in COVID-19. CDR3 size: 15 residues. The junction had 3 bases not matched to a gene; V was cut back by 3 bases and J by 4 bases. Per germline, CDR1 LGHNA and CDR2 YNFKEQ. Sequencing was performed with immunoSEQ multiplex PCR; in TCRdb, only in-frame clones are kept and a portion is missing. The sample lists tens of thousands of clones; less than 90% were seen once. Material: peripheral blood. The TCR originated in a man older than 75 in a cohort sampled during active COVID-19. This chain links TRBV4-2 with TRBJ1-4, with 9 nucleotides matching TRBD1. CDR3: CASSHGQGNNEKLFF. DNA for the CDR3: TGTGCCAGCAGCCACGGACAGGGGAATAATGAAAAACTGTTTTTT.